This TCR beta chain was recorded in a study of T cells after yellow fever vaccination. Broader study findings: Subsequent to the booster, the majority of primary-vaccination clones reappeared (roughly 96% CD4, 85% to 90% CD8).

This clonotype was observed a few times. Its antigen is not known. Germline-derived CDR1 and CDR2 are SGHTA and FQGNSA. The CDR3 runs to 14 residues. The V end lost 2 bases, the J end lost 7 bases, and 12 bases lay between the germline ends. Template switching by 5'RACE produced TCR cDNA, adding a universal primer site and UMIs. TCRdb passed the 5' RACE reads through MiXCR, listing each CDR3 protein once. Found here are some 500,000 distinct CDR3 sequences, roughly 12% of them singletons; the top ten hold about 14%. The sequencing used PBMCs, collected on the day of the yellow fever booster vaccination. The J gene is TRBJ2-1, the V gene TRBV7-2, with D possibly being TRBD1 (6 bases). The TCR sequence derives from a man aged 30 to 45 who received the YFV17D yellow fever vaccine. The CDR3 DNA sequence: TGTGCCAGCAGCTTATATGGGGGCTGGAATGAGCAGTTCTTC. Residues: CASSLYGGWNEQFF.